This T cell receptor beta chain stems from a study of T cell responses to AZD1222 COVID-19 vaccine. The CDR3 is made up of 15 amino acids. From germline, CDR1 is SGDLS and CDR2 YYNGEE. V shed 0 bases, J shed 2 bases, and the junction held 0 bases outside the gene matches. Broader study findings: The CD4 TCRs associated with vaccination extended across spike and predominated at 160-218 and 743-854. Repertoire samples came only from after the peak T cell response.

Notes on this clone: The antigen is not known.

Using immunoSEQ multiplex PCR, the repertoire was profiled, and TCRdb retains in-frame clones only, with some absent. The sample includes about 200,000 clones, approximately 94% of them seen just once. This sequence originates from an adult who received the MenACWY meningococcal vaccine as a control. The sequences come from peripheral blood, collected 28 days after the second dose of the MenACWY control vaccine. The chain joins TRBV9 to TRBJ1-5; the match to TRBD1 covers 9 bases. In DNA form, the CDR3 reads TGTGCCAGCAGCGTAGGGACAGGGGGCAATCAGCCCCAGCATTTT. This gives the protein CASSVGTGGNQPQHF.